Shown below are 22 T cell receptor beta chains from a single sample sequenced in a study of PD-1 blockade in classical Hodgkin lymphoma (TCRdb year 2020). The intended sense of this specimen's time point label: cycle 4 day 1 (C4D1), after 6 weeks of nivolumab. Relapse after autologous stem cell transplantation had occurred in all trial patients, and cohorts A, B and C were distinguished by prior brentuximab vedotin exposure. Libraries were constructed by the immunoSEQ multiplex PCR assay. TCRdb took over this immuneACCESS table, retaining in-frame rearrangements with V and J assigned. Such tables are incomplete; in checked studies, under half of the missing clones stem from an unresolved V gene, and the remainder is unexplained. This sample gives almost 95,000 clones in total; 83% of them show up just once. 15% to 20% of the sample lies in the top ten. Sequencing was performed on peripheral blood mononuclear cells (PBMCs), taken before the fourth cycle of nivolumab. These receptors originate from a human donor with classical Hodgkin lymphoma.

With respect to this clone: The sample holds other DNA sequences that translate to the same CDR3. The chain links TRBV5-1 to TRBJ1-1; TRBD1 agrees at 10 bases. This CDR3 comprises 14 residues. V gave up 0 bases and J gave up 5 bases; unmatched junction bases: 1. Germline CDR1 SGHRS, CDR2 YFSETQ. CDR3 protein: CASSLGDRGTEAFF. In DNA form, the CDR3 reads TGCGCCAGCAGCTTGGGGGACAGGGGTACTGAAGCTTTCTTT.

In nucleotides, the CDR3 is TGCAGCGTTGCGGTGGGGCAGGACCAGCCCCAGCATTTT. Its protein product is CSVAVGQDQPQHF. The chain couples TRBV29-1 to TRBJ1-5; tentative D call: TRBD1 (5 bases). The V end was cut by 4 bases, the J end by 7 bases, with 14 bases between. CDR1 and CDR2 (germline): SQVTM, ANQGSEA. The CDR3 is 13 amino acids.

CDR3 loop: CASSFFGVTTDTQYF. The DNA of the CDR3 is TGTGCCAGCAGCTTTTTCGGAGTTACCACAGATACGCAGTATTTT. This sequence joins TRBV7-9 and TRBJ2-3; no reliable D call. The germline V gene encodes CDR1 SEHNR and CDR2 FQNEAQ (reference sequence). This CDR3 spans 15 amino acids. Trimming cost V 3 bases and J 2 bases, with 12 bases left between them.

The chain couples TRBV4-3 to TRBJ2-2; no firm D call. Trimming shortened V by 1 base and J by 5 bases, and 5 bases separated the two germline ends. CDR3 length: 13 residues. Per the germline V gene, CDR1 is LGHNA and CDR2 is YSLEER. CDR3 DNA: TGCGCCAGCAGCCAAGTCTTTACCGGGGAGCTGTTTTTT. This translates into CASSQVFTGELFF.

The chain uses TRBV5-4 and TRBJ2-7; 8 positions match TRBD2. Trimming at V came to 2 bases and at J to 6 bases, leaving 10 bases not matched to a gene. Germline lookup yields CDR1 SGHNT and CDR2 YYREEE (reference sequence). The CDR3 spans 15 residues. The CDR3 sequence is CASSFIAGGSREQYF. The CDR3 coding sequence is TGTGCCAGCAGCTTTATTGCGGGAGGTAGTCGCGAGCAGTACTTC.

J is TRBJ1-2 and V is TRBV6-5; the D gene is possibly TRBD1 (5 bases). The CDR3 spans 14 residues. Germline V lookup: CDR1 MNHEY, CDR2 SVGAGI. Between the trimmed V and J ends, which lost 6 bases and 7 bases, there was a span of 18 bases. The CDR3 bases are TGTGCCAGCAGCCCCGGACTGTCCGGGGGTGGCTACACCTTC. Amino acid sequence: CASSPGLSGGGYTF.

The V gene is TRBV19, the J gene TRBJ1-1; a weak D match, TRBD1 (6 bases). The V end was cut by 9 bases, the J end by 2 bases, with 13 bases between. CDR3 length: 13 amino acids. Germline assignment: CDR1 LNHDA and CDR2 SQIVND (reference sequence). The CDR3 bases are TGTGCCAGCGCCCAGGGGATTAACACTGAAGCTTTCTTT. This gives the protein CASAQGINTEAFF. Full variable domain (rest looked up from reference TRBV19 and TRBJ1-1): DGGITQSPKYLFRKEGQNVTLSCEQNLNHDAMYWYRQDPGQGLRLIYYSQIVNDFQKGDIAEGYSVSREKKESFPLTVTSAQKNPTAFYLCASAQGINTEAFFGQGTRLTVV.

The J gene is TRBJ2-7, the V gene TRBV19, with 9 bases fitting TRBD2. The CDR3 runs to 14 residues. Unmatched junction bases numbered 10, after V lost 6 bases and J lost 7 bases. CDR1 LNHDA and CDR2 SQIVND come from the germline V gene (reference sequence). The DNA for the CDR3 is TGTGCCAGTAGACCTTTAGCGGGAGCGGGAGAGCAGTACTTC. Translated, it gives CASRPLAGAGEQYF. The whole variable domain, filled in from reference TRBV19 and TRBJ2-7, reads DGGITQSPKYLFRKEGQNVTLSCEQNLNHDAMYWYRQDPGQGLRLIYYSQIVNDFQKGDIAEGYSVSREKKESFPLTVTSAQKNPTAFYLCASRPLAGAGEQYFGPGTRLTVT.

This chain links TRBV7-9 with TRBJ2-7; 11 bases line up with TRBD1. Trimming took 5 bases from V and 2 from J; bases not matched to a gene: 2. The CDR3 is 14 amino acids. Germline values: CDR1 SEHNR, CDR2 FQNEAQ (reference sequence). The CDR3 spells CASSPGQGAYEQYF. Written as DNA, the CDR3 is TGTGCCAGCAGCCCGGGACAGGGGGCCTACGAGCAGTACTTC.

In this sample, this clone turned up a few times. Other DNA sequences in this sample translate to the same CDR3. The chain has TRBV9 and TRBJ2-7; 9 nucleotides agree with TRBD2. The CDR3 has 13 amino acids. V shed 3 bases, J shed 3 bases, and the junction held 1 base outside the gene matches. Per germline, CDR1 SGDLS and CDR2 YYNGEE. The CDR3 region is CASSGSGSYEQYF. In DNA, the CDR3 is TGTGCCAGCAGCGGTAGCGGGAGCTACGAGCAGTACTTC.

This rearrangement joins TRBV28 to TRBJ2-1; TRBD2 agrees at 14 bases. The ends lost 6 bases at V and 7 bases at J; junction bases unmatched: 5. The CDR3 has 15 amino acids. Germline V gene data show CDR1 as MDHEN and CDR2 as SYDVKM. Here the CDR3 reads CASSQTSGRANEQFF. As DNA, the CDR3 is TGTGCCAGCAGCCAGACTAGCGGGAGGGCTAATGAGCAGTTCTTC.

V and J are TRBV4-3 and TRBJ2-7, with 8 bases lining up with TRBD2. V lost 0 bases to trimming and J lost 3 bases; unmatched junction nucleotides: 4. Germline assignment: CDR1 LGHNA and CDR2 YSLEER. The CDR3 is made up of 15 amino acids. The CDR3 DNA is TGCGCCAGCAGCCAAGAACTAGCGGATCACTACGAGCAGTACTTC. Translating gives CASSQELADHYEQYF.

The chain is built from TRBV10-3 and TRBJ2-7, with D possibly matching TRBD2 (6 bases). The CDR3 totals 15 residues. Trimming removed 3 bases at V and 2 bases at J, with 14 bases between. The germline CDR1 and CDR2 sequences are ENHRY and SYGVKD. This CDR3 is CAISDVADETYEQYF. The DNA for the CDR3 is TGTGCCATCAGTGATGTAGCGGATGAAACCTACGAGCAGTACTTC.

V usage is TRBV7-2 and J usage is TRBJ1-3; TRBD1 is a possible D gene (5 bases). This CDR3 has 16 amino acids. The V gene lost 1 base and the J gene lost 2 bases, with 12 bases spanning the gap. Germline lookup yields CDR1 SGHTA and CDR2 FQGNSA. This chain's CDR3 is CASSLVGVQAGNTIYF. Written as DNA, the CDR3 is TGTGCCAGCAGCTTAGTGGGGGTCCAAGCTGGAAACACCATATATTTT.

This sequence joins TRBV5-6 and TRBJ2-6; D call uncertain. V was cut by 0 bases and J by 8 bases, with 3 bases left in between. The CDR3 extends over 12 amino acids. Germline assignment: CDR1 SGHDT and CDR2 YYEEEE. CDR3 in DNA: TGTGCCAGCAGCTTGGGCACCAACGTCCTGACTTTC. Its translation is CASSLGTNVLTF. The entire variable domain, with the rest obtained from reference TRBV5-6 and TRBJ2-6, is as follows: DAGVTQSPTHLIKTRGQQVTLRCSPKSGHDTVSWYQQALGQGPQFIFQYYEEEERQRGNFPDRFSGHQFPNYSSELNVNALLLGDSALYLCASSLGTNVLTFGAGSRLTVL.

CDR3 loop: CASSGTLGASQYF. DNA of the CDR3: TGTGCCAGCAGTGGTACCCTTGGGGCGTCGCAGTATTTT. The rearrangement joins TRBV6-4 to TRBJ2-3; tentatively, D is TRBD1 (5 bases). This CDR3 has 13 residues. Per germline, CDR1 MRHNA and CDR2 SNTAGT. V shed 4 bases and J shed 10 bases, with 15 bases lying between them.

As regards this clone: One end of the junction does not line up with germline, which may come from a read error. This chain connects TRBV18 to TRBJ1-2, with 7 bases matching TRBD1. The CDR3 sequence is 12 residues long. Germline loops: CDR1 KGHSH, CDR2 LQKENI. DNA for the CDR3: TGTGCCAGCGCCACCGGGACAGCCGGCTTCGCCTTC. Protein: CASATGTAGFAF.

This clone appeared once. Written as DNA, the CDR3 is TGCGCCAGCAGCTTGGGGACAGGGAAAGGCTACACCTTC. It translates to CASSLGTGKGYTF. The rearrangement joins TRBV5-1 to TRBJ1-2; the match to TRBD1 covers 8 bases. CDR1 SGHRS and CDR2 YFSETQ come from the germline V gene. The CDR3 consists of 13 residues. After removal of 0 bases from V and 8 bases from J, the junction contained 3 bases not matched to a gene.

The genes are TRBV5-1 and TRBJ2-3, with D perhaps given as TRBD1 or TRBD2 (5 bases each). V gave up 7 bases and J gave up 2 bases, with 14 bases separating them. Germline CDR1 is SGHRS and CDR2 is YFSETQ. The CDR3 length is 14 residues. The CDR3 sequence: CASFMGEPTDTQYF. CDR3 in DNA: TGCGCCAGCTTTATGGGGGAACCCACAGATACGCAGTATTTT.

The chain couples TRBV7-9 to TRBJ2-7; D not certain. This CDR3 spans 12 amino acids. Germline V gene lookup returns CDR1 SEHNR and CDR2 FQNEAQ (reference sequence). V lost 5 bases to trimming and J lost 6 bases, with 11 bases between them. CDR3 DNA: TGTGCCAGCAGCCGCTCGGTTGTCGAGCAGTACTTC. Translation: CASSRSVVEQYF.

The J gene is TRBJ1-5, the V gene TRBV30; D is uncertain. The CDR3 has 13 amino acids. Trimming stripped 0 bases from V and 4 bases from J, with 7 bases between. CDR1 is GTSNPN, CDR2 SVGIG, per germline (reference sequence). This chain's CDR3 is CAWSVERNQPQHF. The DNA for the CDR3 is TGTGCCTGGAGTGTAGAGAGAAATCAGCCCCAGCATTTT.

Here the CDR3 reads CASSRLAGGGWETQYF. CDR3 sequence (DNA): TGTGCCAGCAGCCGACTAGCGGGAGGAGGGTGGGAGACCCAGTACTTC. V usage is TRBV5-6 and J usage is TRBJ2-5, with 13 positions matching TRBD2. This CDR3 is 16 amino acids long. Germline CDR1 and CDR2: SGHDT and YYEEEE. J lost 5 bases, V lost 4 bases, and 8 bases had no gene match.